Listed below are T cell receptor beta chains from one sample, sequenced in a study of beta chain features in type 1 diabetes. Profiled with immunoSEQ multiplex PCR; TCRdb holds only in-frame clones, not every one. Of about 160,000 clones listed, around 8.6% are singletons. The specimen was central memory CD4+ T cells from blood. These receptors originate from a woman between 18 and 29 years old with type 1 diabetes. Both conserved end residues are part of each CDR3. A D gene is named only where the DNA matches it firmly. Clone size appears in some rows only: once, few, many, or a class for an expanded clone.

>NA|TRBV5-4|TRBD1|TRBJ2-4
CASSLTGEENIQYF
TGTGCCAGCAGCCTCACAGGGGAAGAAAACATTCAGTACTTC
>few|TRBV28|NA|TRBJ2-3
CACSEGNTDTQYF
TGTGCCTGCTCGGAGGGTAACACAGATACGCAGTATTTT
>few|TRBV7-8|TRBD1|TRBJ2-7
CASSRGTDLEQYF
TGTGCCAGCAGCAGAGGGACAGACTTGGAGCAGTACTTC
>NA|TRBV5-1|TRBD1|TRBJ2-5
CASSLTGDQETQYF
TGCGCCAGCAGCTTGACAGGGGACCAAGAGACCCAGTACTTC
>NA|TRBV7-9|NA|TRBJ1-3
CASSTSFSGNTIYF
TGTGCCAGCAGCACTTCTTTCTCTGGAAACACCATATATTTT
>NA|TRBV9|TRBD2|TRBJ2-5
CASSVGVAGAMGRETQYF
TGTGCCAGCAGCGTAGGGGTAGCGGGGGCGATGGGGAGAGAGACCCAGTACTTC
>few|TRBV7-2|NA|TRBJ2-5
CASSLVVETQYF
TGTGCCAGCAGCTTAGTAGTCGAGACCCAGTACTTC
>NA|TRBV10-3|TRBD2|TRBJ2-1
CAISAGLAGGPGNEQFF
TGTGCCATCAGTGCAGGACTAGCGGGAGGGCCGGGGAATGAGCAGTTCTTC
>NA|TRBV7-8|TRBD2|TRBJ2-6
CASSSLAGSGANVLTF
TGTGCCAGCAGCTCCCTAGCGGGCTCTGGGGCCAACGTCCTGACTTTC
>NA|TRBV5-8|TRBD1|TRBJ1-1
CASSWTGANTEAFF
TGTGCCAGCAGCTGGACAGGGGCTAACACTGAAGCTTTCTTT
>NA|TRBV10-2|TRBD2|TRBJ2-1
CASSWGRGGRSYNEQFF
TGCGCCAGCAGTTGGGGGCGGGGGGGCCGGTCCTACAATGAGCAGTTCTTC
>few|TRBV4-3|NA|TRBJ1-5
CASSQDLAGLSNQPQHF
TGCGCCAGCAGCCAAGATTTGGCAGGTCTTAGCAATCAGCCCCAGCATTTT
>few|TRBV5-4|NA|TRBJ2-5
CASSYRTQETQYF
TGTGCCAGCAGCTACAGGACACAAGAGACCCAGTACTTC
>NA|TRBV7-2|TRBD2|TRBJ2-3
CASSLYPPKVSGRANTQYF
TGTGCCAGCAGCTTATATCCCCCCAAGGTTAGCGGGAGAGCAAATACGCAGTATTTT
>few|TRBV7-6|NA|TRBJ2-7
CASSPPEHEQYF
TGTGCCAGCTCCCCGCCCGAGCACGAGCAGTACTTC
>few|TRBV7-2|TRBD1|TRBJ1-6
CASNRGNSPLHF
TGTGCCAGTAACAGGGGAAATTCACCCCTCCACTTT
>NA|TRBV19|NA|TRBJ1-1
CASSWRGNTEAFF
TGTGCCAGTAGTTGGAGGGGTAACACTGAAGCTTTCTTT
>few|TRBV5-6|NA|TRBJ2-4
CASSLLGLAKNIQYF
TGTGCCAGCAGCTTGTTGGGACTAGCCAAAAACATTCAGTACTTC
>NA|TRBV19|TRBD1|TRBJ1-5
CASSNRQGWNQPQHF
TGTGCCAGTAGTAACCGACAGGGATGGAATCAGCCCCAGCATTTT
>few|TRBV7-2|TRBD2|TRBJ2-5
CASSQTSGRETQYF
TGTGCCAGCAGTCAAACTAGCGGGAGAGAGACCCAGTACTTC
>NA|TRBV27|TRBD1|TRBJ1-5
CASSYGQGASQHF
TGTGCCAGCAGTTATGGACAGGGGGCATCCCAGCATTTT
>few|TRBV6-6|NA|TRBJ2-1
CASSSPGAINEQFF
TGTGCCAGCAGTTCCCCGGGAGCTATCAATGAGCAGTTCTTC
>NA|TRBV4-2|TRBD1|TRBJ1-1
CASSQPTGSNTEAFF
TGTGCCAGCAGCCAACCGACAGGGTCGAACACTGAAGCTTTCTTT
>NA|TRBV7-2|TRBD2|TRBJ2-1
CASSTGLAGGWNEQFF
TGTGCCAGCAGCACGGGACTAGCGGGAGGATGGAATGAGCAGTTCTTC
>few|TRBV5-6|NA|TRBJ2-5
CASSTTEPQETQYF
TGTGCCAGCAGCACGACAGAGCCCCAAGAGACCCAGTACTTC
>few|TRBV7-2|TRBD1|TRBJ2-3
CASRLRTGTDTDTQYF
TGTGCCAGCAGGCTAAGGACAGGAACAGACACAGATACGCAGTATTTT
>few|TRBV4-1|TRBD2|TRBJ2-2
CASSNRLASTGELFF
TGCGCCAGCAGCAACCGACTAGCGAGCACCGGGGAGCTGTTTTTT
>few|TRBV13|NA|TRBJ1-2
CASSSVSGEGYTF
TGTGCCAGCAGCTCCGTGTCCGGGGAGGGCTACACCTTC
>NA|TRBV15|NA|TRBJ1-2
CATSREEGLGYTF
TGTGCCACCAGCAGAGAGGAGGGGCTAGGCTACACCTTC
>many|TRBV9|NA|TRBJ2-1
CASSTGLEQFF
TGTGCCAGCAGCACCGGACTAGAGCAGTTCTTC
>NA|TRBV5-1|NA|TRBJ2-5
CASSRTAQETQYF
TGCGCCAGCAGCCGGACAGCTCAAGAGACCCAGTACTTC
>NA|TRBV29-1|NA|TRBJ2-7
CSVERWGVGAYEQYF
TGCAGCGTTGAAAGGTGGGGAGTCGGGGCCTACGAGCAGTACTTC
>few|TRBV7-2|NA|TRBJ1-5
CASSINNQPQHF
TGTGCCAGCAGCATCAACAATCAGCCCCAGCATTTT
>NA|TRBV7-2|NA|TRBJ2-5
CASAYRAQETQYF
TGTGCCAGCGCGTACAGGGCCCAAGAGACCCAGTACTTC
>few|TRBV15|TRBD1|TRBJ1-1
CATSSPGQGATEAFF
TGTGCCACCAGCAGCCCCGGACAGGGGGCCACTGAAGCTTTCTTT
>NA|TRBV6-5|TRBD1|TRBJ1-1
CASSHRQGPEAFF
TGTGCCAGCAGCCATAGACAGGGACCCGAAGCTTTCTTT
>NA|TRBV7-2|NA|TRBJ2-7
CASRVPSENEQYF
TGTGCCAGCAGGGTTCCAAGCGAAAATGAGCAGTACTTC
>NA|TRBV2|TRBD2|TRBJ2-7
CASTEGRGGYEQYF
TGTGCCAGCACCGAGGGGCGGGGGGGCTACGAGCAGTACTTC
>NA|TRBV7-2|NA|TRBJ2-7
CASSSYLSSYEQYF
TGTGCCAGCAGCTCTTACTTGAGCTCCTACGAGCAGTACTTC
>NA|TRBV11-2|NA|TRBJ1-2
CASSLTSGSGRDYGYTF
TGTGCCAGCAGCTTGACATCGGGGTCGGGTCGCGATTATGGCTACACCTTC
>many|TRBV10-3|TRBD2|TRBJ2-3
CAIRTAGNEQYF
TGTGCCATCAGGACAGCGGGGAATGAGCAGTATTTT
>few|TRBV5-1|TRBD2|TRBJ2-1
CASSFLAGVDYNEQFF
TGCGCCAGCAGCTTCCTAGCGGGAGTAGACTACAATGAGCAGTTCTTC
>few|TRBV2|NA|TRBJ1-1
CASSRGLVGLTEAFF
TGTGCCAGCAGCCGGGGATTGGTGGGACTCACTGAAGCTTTCTTT
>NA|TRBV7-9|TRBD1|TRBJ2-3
CASSLWDRGTDTQYF
TGTGCCAGCAGCTTATGGGACAGGGGGACAGATACGCAGTATTTT
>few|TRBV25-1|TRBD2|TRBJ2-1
CASSDAGLELYEQFF
TGTGCCAGCAGTGACGCGGGACTAGAGTTATATGAGCAGTTCTTC